This T cell receptor beta chain was observed in a study of response to subunit inactivated influenza vaccine. Study observations and caveats: It was suggested by the authors that few new T cells are recruited by each seasonal influenza vaccination.

V shed 2 bases, J shed 2 bases, and the junction held 16 bases outside the gene matches. This CDR3 region has 19 residues. Germline V lookup: CDR1 MNHEY, CDR2 SVGEGT. This clonotype has a count of ten or more. What it binds is unknown. TCRdb re-called the RT-PCR reads with MiXCR, one entry per CDR3 protein. This table has about 180,000 distinct CDR3 sequences, around 8.8% appearing once. The sample in question was non-naive T cells sorted from PBMCs, obtained on the day of vaccination. The TCR comes from a man aged 50 or older who received an inactivated influenza vaccine. The J gene is TRBJ2-7, the V gene TRBV6-2 or TRBV6-3, with 9 bases aligning to TRBD2. CDR3 residues: CASSYAPTIAGVLTYEQYF. CDR3 DNA: TGTGCCAGCAGTTACGCGCCGACCATAGCGGGGGTCCTGACCTACGAGCAGTACTTC.